The next 28 T cell receptor beta chains were all read from a single sample in a study of cytomegalovirus exposure and HLA in healthy donors. This table comes from immunoSEQ multiplex PCR, and its TCRdb copy is limited to in-frame clones, with some not included. The sample includes roughly 150,000 clones, about four fifths seen only once; the top ten take approximately 10%. Sequenced material: PBMCs. The source of these receptors is a man aged 30 to 39 in good health and CMV-seropositive.

The chain has TRBV7-9 and TRBJ1-1, with D possibly TRBD1 on 5 matching bases. Trimming cost V 5 bases and J 2 bases, with 9 bases left between them. This CDR3 has 13 amino acids. Per the germline V gene, CDR1 is SEHNR and CDR2 is FQNEAQ (reference sequence). CDR3 residues: CASSATGNTEAFF. As DNA, the CDR3 is TGTGCCAGCAGCGCTACAGGTAACACTGAAGCTTTCTTT.

The chain carries TRBV18 and TRBJ2-2, with D possibly being TRBD2 (5 bases). The CDR3 runs to 15 residues. Per germline, CDR1 KGHSH and CDR2 LQKENI. Trimming removed 6 bases at V and 4 bases at J, with 15 bases between. The CDR3 is CASSFPGRGTGELFF. DNA for the CDR3: TGTGCCAGCTCCTTTCCGGGCCGGGGCACCGGGGAGCTGTTTTTT.

The V call is TRBV5-1, the J call TRBJ2-3; 7 bases are shared with TRBD2. Germline loops: CDR1 SGHRS, CDR2 YFSETQ. The CDR3 covers 14 residues. The V gene end was trimmed by 2 bases and the J gene end by 6 bases; junction bases not matched to a gene: 6. DNA of the CDR3: TGCGCCAGCAGCTTCGGACTGGGGGGGGATACGCAGTATTTT. Its translation: CASSFGLGGDTQYF.

The chain links TRBV7-9 to TRBJ2-7; possible D gene TRBD1, 6 bases. The ends were cut back, 5 bases at V and 2 bases at J, with 13 bases in the middle. CDR1 and CDR2 from the germline V gene are SEHNR and FQNEAQ (reference sequence). The CDR3 totals 14 residues. CDR3 residues: CASSTSGQAYEQYF. CDR3 nucleotide sequence: TGTGCCAGCAGCACTTCGGGACAAGCCTACGAGCAGTACTTC.

This sequence joins TRBV5-1 and TRBJ2-5; possibly TRBD1 for D (5 bases). This CDR3 is built from 15 residues. The V and J ends lost 1 base and 4 bases respectively, with 14 bases between them. Germline CDR1 reads SGHRS; CDR2 reads YFSETQ. CDR3 sequence (DNA): TGCGCCAGCAGCTTGACAGGAGATCCTACAGAGACCCAGTACTTC. Translation: CASSLTGDPTETQYF.

The count of this clone is one. This chain uses TRBV27 with TRBJ1-1; tentative D call: TRBD1 (6 bases). This CDR3 is 14 amino acids long. In germline, CDR1 is MNHEY, CDR2 SMNVEV (reference sequence). V dropped 8 bases and J dropped 1 base, with 14 bases sitting between them. The chain's CDR3 is CASATPRGNTEAFF. The CDR3 coding sequence is TGTGCCAGCGCCACTCCCAGGGGGAACACTGAAGCTTTCTTT.

This chain uses TRBV6-1 with TRBJ2-7; possible D gene TRBD2, 5 bases. CDR3 length: 12 amino acids. CDR1 and CDR2 (germline): MNHNS, SASEGT. The V and J ends lost 4 bases and 7 bases respectively, with 11 bases between them. The CDR3 bases are TGTGCCAGCAGTGGACAAACGGGGGAGCAGTACTTC. Amino acids: CASSGQTGEQYF.

The rearrangement uses TRBV5-4 and TRBJ2-7; D may be TRBD2 (6 bases). Trimming shortened V by 4 bases and J by 7 bases, and 18 bases separated the two germline ends. This CDR3 is 14 amino acids long. CDR1 is SGHNT and CDR2 is YYREEE in the germline V gene (reference sequence). Here the CDR3 reads CASSTGLGAGEQYF. The DNA for the CDR3 is TGTGCCAGCAGCACGGGACTCGGCGCAGGGGAGCAGTACTTC.

The chain joins TRBV28 to TRBJ2-7; 12 bases are a match to TRBD1. Looked up from germline, CDR1 is MDHEN and CDR2 is SYDVKM. This CDR3 has 15 amino acids. The V segment lost 6 bases and the J segment 3 bases; nucleotides outside the gene matches: 6. The CDR3 protein is CASRGGQGANYEQYF. The CDR3, as DNA: TGTGCCAGCAGGGGGGGACAGGGGGCTAACTACGAGCAGTACTTC.

The chain joins TRBV7-9 to TRBJ1-1; no reliable D call. With 4 bases removed from V and 1 base from J, the gap between germline ends came to 10 bases. CDR3 length: 14 residues. The germline CDR1 and CDR2 sequences are SEHNR and FQNEAQ (reference sequence). The CDR3 region has the DNA TGTGCCAGCAGCTACAACCCGGGGAACACTGAAGCTTTCTTT. Translating gives CASSYNPGNTEAFF.

The chain is built from TRBV13 and TRBJ2-3; the match to TRBD1 covers 11 bases. V shed 4 bases and J 4 bases; nucleotides not matched to a gene: 7. This CDR3 contains 16 residues. CDR1 is PRHDT and CDR2 is FYEKMQ in the germline V gene (reference sequence). CDR3: CASSYTDRGRSDTQYF. The CDR3 DNA reads as TGTGCCAGCAGCTATACGGACAGGGGGCGCTCAGATACGCAGTATTTT.

This chain joins TRBV27 and TRBJ2-3, with TRBD1 as a possible D gene (7 bases). CDR3 length: 15 residues. V was clipped by 6 bases and J by 5 bases, with 18 bases between them. Looked up from germline, CDR1 is MNHEY and CDR2 is SMNVEV (reference sequence). In nucleotides, the CDR3 is TGTGCCAGCAGCCCTAACAGGGGCGGGATAGATACGCAGTATTTT. Amino acids: CASSPNRGGIDTQYF.

The chain employs TRBV29-1 and TRBJ2-5; the match to TRBD1 covers 8 bases. The CDR3 has 13 residues. The germline V gene has CDR1 SQVTM and CDR2 ANQGSEA. Trimming cost V 3 bases and J 10 bases; bases outside gene matches: 10. The CDR3 region has the DNA TGCAGCGTTGACCGGACAGGGAGCAGGAACCAGTACTTC. Its translation: CSVDRTGSRNQYF.

The chain is built from TRBV12-5 and TRBJ2-3, with 16 bases matching TRBD2. This CDR3 contains 19 residues. Per germline, CDR1 LGHNT and CDR2 FRNRAP. With 6 bases clipped from V and 4 bases from J, the junction kept 13 bases outside the gene matches. The CDR3 DNA is TGTGCTAGTGGCTGGGTGGGGACTAGCGGGAGGGCGACCGCAGATACGCAGTATTTT. Translating it yields CASGWVGTSGRATADTQYF. The full variable domain, its missing parts supplied by reference TRBV12-5 and TRBJ2-3, is DARVTQTPRHKVTEMGQEVTMRCQPILGHNTVFWYRQTMMQGLELLAYFRNRAPLDDSGMPKDRFSAEMPDATLATLKIQPSEPRDSAVYFCASGWVGTSGRATADTQYFGPGTRLTVL.

V and J are TRBV19 and TRBJ2-1; 8 nucleotides align to TRBD2. The V gene's germline CDR1 is LNHDA and CDR2 SQIVND (reference sequence). V was clipped by 1 base and J by 1 base; unmatched bases: 6. The CDR3 runs 17 residues. In nucleotides, the CDR3 is TGTGCCAGTAGTATAGGGGGCAGCGGGGGTTCCTACAATGAGCAGTTCTTC. Its translation is CASSIGGSGGSYNEQFF.

This clone was detected ten times or more. The V gene is TRBV7-2, the J gene TRBJ1-5; TRBD1 is a possible D gene (5 bases). This CDR3 contains 14 residues. Trimming stripped 5 bases from V and 1 base from J, with 9 bases between. The germline V gene has CDR1 SGHTA and CDR2 FQGNSA. The CDR3 reads CASSPQGSNQPQHF. The CDR3 DNA is TGTGCCAGCAGCCCTCAGGGAAGCAATCAGCCCCAGCATTTT.

The V gene is TRBV5-1, the J gene TRBJ1-4, with D uncertain. CDR1 and CDR2 (germline): SGHRS, YFSETQ. CDR3 length: 15 residues. V lost 0 bases and J lost 0, with 6 bases in between. The CDR3 sequence is CASSLAEPTNEKLFF. The CDR3 bases are TGCGCCAGCAGCTTGGCAGAACCAACTAATGAAAAACTGTTTTTT.

The chain joins TRBV27 to TRBJ1-5, with D tentatively TRBD1 (5 bases). The CDR3 runs to 17 residues. CDR1 is MNHEY, CDR2 SMNVEV, per germline (reference sequence). V lost 7 bases, J lost 3 bases, and 22 bases lay in between. CDR3 region: CASIFIGQGAINQPQHF. The CDR3 coding sequence is TGTGCCAGCATCTTCATAGGTCAGGGCGCCATCAATCAGCCCCAGCATTTT.

V usage is TRBV4-1 and J usage is TRBJ2-7; 8 positions match TRBD2. Germline-derived CDR1 and CDR2 are MGHRA and YSYEKL. Trimming removed 4 bases from V and 4 bases from J; junction bases left unmatched: 9. The CDR3 is 15 amino acids. The CDR3 DNA reads as TGCGCCAGCAGCCCCTTCGGGGGGGGCTTATACGAGCAGTACTTC. Residues: CASSPFGGGLYEQYF.

The rearrangement uses TRBV6-5 and TRBJ1-1; TRBD1 aligns across 7 bases. The germline V gene has CDR1 MNHEY and CDR2 SVGAGI. The length of the CDR3 is 12 residues. V lost 5 bases, J lost 5 bases, and 2 bases stayed unmatched. The CDR3 region has the DNA TGTGCCAGCAGTCACAGGGGAACTGAAGCTTTCTTT. Its protein product is CASSHRGTEAFF.

There are many counts of this clone. This rearrangement joins TRBV5-1 to TRBJ2-3, with D perhaps matching TRBD1 (5 bases). CDR1 SGHRS and CDR2 YFSETQ come from the germline V gene. The CDR3 extends over 14 amino acids. Trimming took 2 bases from V and 2 from J, leaving 9 bases between them. The CDR3 DNA reads as TGCGCCAGCAGCTTCGACAGCTTCACAGATACGCAGTATTTT. This gives the protein CASSFDSFTDTQYF.

The chain is built from TRBV19 and TRBJ2-2, with 7 bases fitting TRBD1. This CDR3 region has 15 residues. The germline gives CDR1 LNHDA, CDR2 SQIVND (reference sequence). Trimming removed 6 bases from V and 2 bases from J; junction bases left unmatched: 6. CDR3 in amino acids: CASRGPGGNTGELFF. The CDR3 coding sequence is TGTGCCAGTAGAGGGCCAGGGGGTAACACCGGGGAGCTGTTTTTT.

The chain employs TRBV5-8 and TRBJ2-7; D possibly corresponds to TRBD1 (5 bases). Germline CDR1 and CDR2: SGHTS and YDEGEE. CDR3 length equals 13 residues. Trimming removed 0 bases at V and 5 bases at J, with 9 bases between. CDR3 amino acids: CASSLGGLDEQYF. The CDR3 coding sequence is TGTGCCAGCAGCTTGGGGGGCCTAGACGAGCAGTACTTC.

This clone was detected only once. V and J are TRBV9 and TRBJ2-5, with 9 bases aligning to TRBD2. Germline V CDR1 and CDR2: SGDLS, YYNGEE. CDR3 size: 17 residues. Trimming removed 0 bases from V and 4 bases from J; junction bases left unmatched: 10. In DNA form, the CDR3 reads TGTGCCAGCAGCGTAGGCAGCCTAGCGGGAAATCGAGAGACCCAGTACTTC. It yields the protein CASSVGSLAGNRETQYF.

The chain employs TRBV18 and TRBJ2-1; TRBD1 agrees at 9 bases. The germline CDR1 and CDR2 sequences are KGHSH and LQKENI. The CDR3 extends over 14 amino acids. The trim removed 4 bases at V and 8 bases at J, leaving 6 bases unmatched. The CDR3 bases are TGTGCCAGCTCACTTGACAGGGGGATAGATGAGCAGTTCTTC. This codes for CASSLDRGIDEQFF. Variable domain in full (rest from reference TRBV18 and TRBJ2-1): NAGVMQNPRHLVRRRGQEARLRCSPMKGHSHVYWYRQLPEEGLKFMVYLQKENIIDESGMPKERFSAEFPKEGPSILRIQQVVRGDSAAYFCASSLDRGIDEQFFGPGTRLTVL.

The chain combines TRBV7-2 with TRBJ2-3, with 7 bases aligning to TRBD2. With V trimmed by 5 bases and J by 2 bases, 10 bases remained unmatched. The CDR3 is 16 amino acids. From germline, CDR1 is SGHTA and CDR2 FQGNSA. The CDR3 protein is CASSHFPGGTTDTQYF. The CDR3 DNA is TGTGCCAGCAGCCATTTCCCGGGAGGAACCACAGATACGCAGTATTTT. The full variable domain, completed using reference TRBV7-2 and TRBJ2-3, is GAGVSQSPSNKVTEKGKDVELRCDPISGHTALYWYRQSLGQGLEFLIYFQGNSAPDKSGLPSDRFSAERTGGSVSTLTIQRTQQEDSAVYLCASSHFPGGTTDTQYFGPGTRLTVL.

CDR3 in amino acids: CASSEAPGDYNEQFF. The CDR3 DNA sequence: TGTGCCAGCAGTGAAGCGCCAGGGGACTACAATGAGCAGTTCTTC. J is TRBJ2-1 and V is TRBV6-1; D may be TRBD1 (6 bases). The germline gives CDR1 MNHNS, CDR2 SASEGT. This CDR3 is built from 15 residues. V lost 0 bases to trimming and J lost 3 bases, with 9 bases between them.

The rearrangement uses TRBV28 and TRBJ2-2; 8 nucleotides match TRBD1. There are 16 residues in the CDR3. Germline V gene data show CDR1 as MDHEN and CDR2 as SYDVKM. The V segment lost 5 bases and the J segment 0 bases; nucleotides outside the gene matches: 5. The CDR3 DNA is TGTGCCAGCAGTACCGCGGGACAGGCGAACACCGGGGAGCTGTTTTTT. Translation: CASSTAGQANTGELFF.